The clone carrying this T cell receptor (beta chain) was found a few times. Participants, about 18 to 90 years old, spanned about 26 US areas. The source of the sample is a study of blood T cell repertoires in COVID-19. The CDR3 extends over 15 amino acids. Germline loops: CDR1 MNHEY, CDR2 SVGAGI. V gave up 10 bases and J gave up 6 bases, with 24 bases separating them. Sequencing was performed with immunoSEQ multiplex PCR; in TCRdb, only in-frame clones are kept and a portion is missing. The table records about 220,000 clones, 65% to 85% of them present only once. This chain connects TRBV6-5 to TRBJ1-1; D is uncertain. Sequenced input: PBMCs or T cells enriched from blood (not recorded which). The sequence was obtained from a woman aged 55-69 years who had recovered from COVID-19. CDR3 loop: CANTVPISGFSEAFF. DNA for the CDR3: TGTGCCAACACCGTACCCATTTCGGGGTTTTCTGAAGCTTTCTTT.